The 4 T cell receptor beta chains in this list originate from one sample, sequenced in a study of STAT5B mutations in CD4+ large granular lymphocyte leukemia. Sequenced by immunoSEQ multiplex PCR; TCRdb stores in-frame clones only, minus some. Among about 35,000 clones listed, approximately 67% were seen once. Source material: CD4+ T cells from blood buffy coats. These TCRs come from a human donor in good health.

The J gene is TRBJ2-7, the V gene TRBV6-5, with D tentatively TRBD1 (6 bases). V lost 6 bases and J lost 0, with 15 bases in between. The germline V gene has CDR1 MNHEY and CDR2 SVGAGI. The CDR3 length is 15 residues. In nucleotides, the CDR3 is TGTGCCAGCAGGCCCGGACAGACTTTCTCCTACGAGCAGTACTTC. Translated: CASRPGQTFSYEQYF.

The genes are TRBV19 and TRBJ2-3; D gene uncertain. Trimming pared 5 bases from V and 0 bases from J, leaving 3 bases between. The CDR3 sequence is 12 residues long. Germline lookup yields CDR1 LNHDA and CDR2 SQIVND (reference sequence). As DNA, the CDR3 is TGTGCCAGTAGTCCAAGCACAGATACGCAGTATTTT. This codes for CASSPSTDTQYF.

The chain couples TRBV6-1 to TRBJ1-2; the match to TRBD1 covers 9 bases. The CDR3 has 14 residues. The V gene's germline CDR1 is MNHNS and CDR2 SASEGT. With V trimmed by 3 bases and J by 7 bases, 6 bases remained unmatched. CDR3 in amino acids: CASSDGQGTGGYTF. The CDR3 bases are TGTGCCAGCAGTGACGGACAGGGGACGGGTGGCTACACCTTC.

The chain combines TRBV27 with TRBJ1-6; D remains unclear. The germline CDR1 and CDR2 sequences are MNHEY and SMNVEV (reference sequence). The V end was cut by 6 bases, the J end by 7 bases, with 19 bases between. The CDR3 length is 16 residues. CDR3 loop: CASRTMGEGTNSPLHF. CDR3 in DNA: TGTGCCAGCAGAACCATGGGTGAGGGTACGAATTCACCCCTCCACTTT.